This T cell receptor beta chain was captured in a study of T cells in pancreatic ductal adenocarcinoma. No neoadjuvant therapy was given to the selected pancreatic ductal adenocarcinoma patients before their surgery. Clones were read by immunoSEQ multiplex PCR, and TCRdb kept only the in-frame ones, dropping some. The table shows roughly 17,000 clones, with about nine tenths occurring only once. A word on this clone: Antigen specificity is unknown.

Germline V lookup: CDR1 LGHNA, CDR2 YSLEER. The length of the CDR3 is 16 residues. Between the trimmed V and J ends, which lost 2 bases and 5 bases, there was a span of 18 bases. Study-wide results and caveats: Compared with tumor, blood showed more total productive templates and roughly 8-fold more clonotypes. No significant tumor-blood clonality difference; means were about 0.11 and 0.078. Enrichment of CD45RO+ effector over naive T cells in tumors may bias clonality. The resected pancreatic cancer cohort was biased toward the minority with early-stage disease.

This sequence originates from a human donor with pancreatic ductal adenocarcinoma. The chain employs TRBV4-3 and TRBJ1-1, with a tentative D call TRBD1 (5 bases). Source material: PBMCs. DNA for the CDR3: TGCGCCAGCAGCCAAACTCTGGAGGGGCCGGGAACTGAAGCTTTCTTT. Translated, it gives CASSQTLEGPGTEAFF.